The source of this TCR beta chain is a study of blood T cell repertoires in COVID-19. The CDR3 is made up of 18 amino acids. Germline lookup yields CDR1 SGHVS and CDR2 FQNEAQ. The V gene end was trimmed by 5 bases and the J gene end by 7 bases; junction bases not matched to a gene: 21. In the original analysis: Nucleated cell number was recorded as an estimate derived from reference gene primer amplification. Generated by immunoSEQ multiplex PCR, the TCRdb table keeps only in-frame clones and is missing some. The D gene and trimming were derived from the DNA, and the V and J assignments and clone size from that table. Found here are fewer than 100,000 clones, 75% to 90% of them singletons; the top ten hold under 8.5%.

The receptor was isolated from a man aged 55 to 70 with acute or convalescent COVID-19. The V gene is TRBV7-8, the J gene TRBJ2-5; 8 bases agree with TRBD2. Sequencing used peripheral blood. The CDR3 bases are TGTGCCAGCAGCCCGCGAGGGGGGGCTAGCGGGTCAATGGGGACCCAGTACTTC. Translated: CASSPRGGASGSMGTQYF.